This T cell receptor (beta chain) was identified during a study of blood T cell repertoires in COVID-19 (dated by TCRdb to 2020 to 2022). Regarding the complete study: Samples from collaborators originated in the United States, Italy and Spain and spanned both the acute and convalescent phases of COVID-19. The material from the prospective study consisted of cDNA or gDNA derived from T cells, B-cell-depleted T cells, or PBMCs. Deeply sampled blood TCRbeta repertoires from subjects exposed to, actively infected with, or recovered from COVID-19 were included in the dataset. A freely available public database, intended as a resource for researchers studying the immune response to SARS-CoV-2, is where the repertoires were released. The samples were drawn from two sources: the first 160 participants of the ongoing ImmuneRACE study, and 1,254 subjects contributed by 6 global collaborators. The sample metadata nearly always contained a de-identified subject ID, COVID-19 status, age in years and sex. Where available, HLA class I and class II types were obtained from metadata supplied by the sample provider rather than from assay-based typing.

V is pruned by 6 bases and J by 4 bases, leaving 14 bases of the junction without a gene match. The CDR3, cysteine through phenylalanine, is 16 amino acids long. The CDR3 DNA has 48 bases and is translated from base 1. CDR1 and CDR2 (SGHAT, FQNNGV) derive from the germline V gene. Results and caveats for the whole study, not just this receptor: The quantity of clinical and demographic metadata differed by source and by participant and was supplied without curation.

Comment on this clone: The specificity of this receptor is unknown. No much larger clone exists at a distance of one base, and base qualities are not known.

The immunoSEQ Assay, a bias-controlled multiplex PCR, was used to amplify TCRbeta CDR3 regions from genomic DNA. The authors' pipeline ran thus. Nucleated cell counts per sample were estimated from amplification of reference gene primers within the assay. To quantify the absolute abundance of each unique TCRbeta CDR3 rearrangement, sequence reads were collapsed and filtered. For each sample, productive Simpson clonality was calculated as the square root of Simpson's diversity index over productive rearrangements. As stored in TCRdb, this immuneACCESS dataset retains in-frame rearrangements with V and J assigned. A fraction of the clones does not appear; measured against another copy, unresolved V genes explain less than half of the discrepancy, and the remainder lacks a known reason. The V and J calls and the clone size are those of that table, but D and trimming were determined from the DNA. For this sample the table gives around 20,000 clones, of which over 85% were detected only once. The ten largest clones add up to 4.1% of the sample.

Whole blood was collected in K2EDTA tubes by collaborating institutions according to the institutions' own protocols. For TCRbeta analysis, collaborators shipped samples in one of three forms: frozen whole blood, isolated PBMCs, or DNA extracted from either of those sample types. The sample taken for sequencing was peripheral blood. The receptor was derived from a woman in her forties or fifties with active COVID-19. The V and J segments used are TRBV11-2 and TRBJ2-7, with TRBD2 identical over 8 junction bases. CDR3 region: CASRGSQRERTYEQYF. The DNA sequence follows: TGTGCCAGCAGGGGAAGCCAGCGGGAGAGGACGTACGAGCAGTACTTC.